The 25 T cell receptor beta chains in this list originate from one sample, sequenced in a study of T cell changes during pregnancy in multiple sclerosis. Measured with immunoSEQ multiplex PCR; TCRdb has only the in-frame clones, and not every one. The sample includes roughly 48,000 clones, 85% to 95% of them seen just once. The specimen comprised CD4+ T cells from peripheral blood mononuclear cells, sampled in the second trimester of pregnancy. The receptors stem from a female donor in good health, enrolled as a control in a pregnancy study.

The chain uses TRBV10-1 and TRBJ2-1; 12 nucleotides line up with TRBD2. The germline V gene has CDR1 WNHNN and CDR2 SYGVQD (reference sequence). The length of the CDR3 is 17 residues. V gave up 0 bases and J gave up 0 bases; unmatched junction bases: 0. The CDR3: CASSESLAGGSYNEQFF. DNA of the CDR3: TGCGCCAGCAGTGAGTCACTAGCGGGGGGCTCCTACAATGAGCAGTTCTTC.

V gene TRBV14 combines with J gene TRBJ2-7; 12 bases are shared with TRBD2. Germline CDR1 and CDR2: SGHDN and FVKESK. CDR3 length: 16 amino acids. V shed 4 bases and J 6 bases; nucleotides not matched to a gene: 10. The CDR3 bases are TGTGCCAGCAGCCTTCTAGCGGGAGGGCCTTTTAGCGAGCAGTACTTC. As protein: CASSLLAGGPFSEQYF.

The chain uses TRBV6-1 and TRBJ1-5; TRBD1 matches at 7 bases. The CDR3 covers 12 residues. J lost 6 bases, V lost 8 bases, and 4 bases had no gene match. Germline CDR1 and CDR2: MNHNS and SASEGT. CDR3 nucleotide sequence: TGTGCCAGCTCCCAGGGGGGTCAGCCCCAGCATTTT. Translating it yields CASSQGGQPQHF.

The V and J genes are TRBV9 and TRBJ2-2; 8 nucleotides agree with TRBD1. The junction had 7 bases not matched to a gene; V was cut back by 3 bases and J by 3 bases. Germline assignment: CDR1 SGDLS and CDR2 YYNGEE. CDR3 length: 16 amino acids. The CDR3 loop reads CASSETSGGYTGELFF. CDR3 DNA sequence: TGTGCCAGCAGCGAAACCTCAGGGGGCTACACCGGGGAGCTGTTTTTT. The variable domain in full, completed from reference TRBV9 and TRBJ2-2, reads DSGVTQTPKHLITATGQRVTLRCSPRSGDLSVYWYQQSLDQGLQFLIQYYNGEERAKGNILERFSAQQFPDLHSELNLSSLELGDSALYFCASSETSGGYTGELFFGEGSRLTVL.

This CDR3 is CASQGGRSGINNEQFF. CDR3 DNA: TGCGCCAGCCAAGGGGGTCGTAGCGGGATAAACAATGAGCAGTTCTTC. The chain carries TRBV4-1 and TRBJ2-1; 8 bases line up with TRBD2. The V gene's germline CDR1 is MGHRA and CDR2 YSYEKL. The length of the CDR3 is 16 residues. Unmatched junction bases numbered 14, after V lost 8 bases and J lost 5 bases.

This chain joins TRBV5-1 and TRBJ2-5; D is perhaps TRBD2 (6 bases). V was shortened by 1 base and J by 1 base, with 11 bases between the two germline ends. CDR3 length equals 15 residues. Germline CDR1 reads SGHRS; CDR2 reads YFSETQ. This CDR3 reads CASSLMEGLQETQYF. The CDR3, as DNA: TGCGCCAGCAGCTTGATGGAGGGGCTCCAAGAGACCCAGTACTTC.

This chain connects TRBV10-3 to TRBJ2-5; tentative D call: TRBD1 (5 bases). Germline V gives CDR1 ENHRY, CDR2 SYGVKD. The CDR3 extends over 16 amino acids. With 0 bases removed from V and 4 bases from J, the gap between germline ends came to 15 bases. CDR3 nucleotide sequence: TGTGCCATCAGTGAGTCAATGGGCAGGGCGGTAGAGACCCAGTACTTC. Amino acids: CAISESMGRAVETQYF.

V usage is TRBV18 and J usage is TRBJ2-1; 8 bases align to TRBD2. After removal of 3 bases from V and 3 bases from J, the junction contained 7 bases not matched to a gene. The length of the CDR3 is 16 residues. CDR1 and CDR2 from the germline V gene are KGHSH and LQKENI. CDR3 in amino acids: CASSPSSGPNYNEQFF. The CDR3 DNA is TGTGCCAGCTCACCGTCTAGCGGGCCCAACTACAATGAGCAGTTCTTC.

This clone appeared a few times. Mismatch with germline at one junction end may stem from a read error. V gene TRBV19 combines with J gene TRBJ1-6; possibly TRBD1 for D (5 bases). The CDR3 has 14 residues. The V gene's germline CDR1 is LNHDA and CDR2 SQIVND (reference sequence). The CDR3 sequence is CASRIGALNSPLHF. The DNA of the CDR3 is TGTGCCAGTAGAATAGGGGCCTTAAATTCACCCCTCCACTTT.

The chain employs TRBV30 and TRBJ1-5; D is perhaps TRBD1 (6 bases). Looked up from germline, CDR1 is GTSNPN and CDR2 is SVGIG (reference sequence). V lost 2 bases and J 3 bases, leaving 14 bases between the germline ends. The CDR3 runs to 15 residues. The DNA of the CDR3 is TGTGCCTGGAGTCGGGCAGGGGTAACCAATCAGCCCCAGCATTTT. Translated: CAWSRAGVTNQPQHF.

The chain joins TRBV4-3 to TRBJ1-5; perhaps TRBD1 as D (5 bases). Germline V gene lookup returns CDR1 LGHNA and CDR2 YSLEER. The V and J ends lost 5 bases and 0 bases respectively, with 17 bases between them. CDR3 length: 17 residues. CDR3 residues: CASSSPQGALSNQPQHF. The DNA for the CDR3 is TGCGCCAGCAGCAGCCCCCAAGGGGCCCTTAGCAATCAGCCCCAGCATTTT.

This rearrangement joins TRBV5-1 to TRBJ2-3; 14 bases agree with TRBD2. CDR3 size: 19 residues. Germline CDR1 reads SGHRS; CDR2 reads YFSETQ. V lost 3 bases and J lost 2; bases outside the gene matches: 11. CDR3 loop: CASSSPGLAGALYTDTQYF. The CDR3 nucleotides read TGCGCCAGCAGCTCACCGGGACTAGCGGGGGCCCTCTACACAGATACGCAGTATTTT.

This clone has just a few counts. The genes are TRBV29-1 and TRBJ1-1; D gene unclear. Germline CDR1 SQVTM, CDR2 ANQGSEA. The CDR3 has 13 residues. V lost 1 base and J lost 4, with 10 bases in between. The CDR3 DNA sequence: TGCAGCGTTGAAGGTTGGGGAGGCACTGAAGCTTTCTTT. It codes for CSVEGWGGTEAFF.

The sample holds one count of this clone. V and J are TRBV28 and TRBJ2-1, with 9 nucleotides matching TRBD1. The CDR3 spans 13 residues. V shed 5 bases, J shed 9 bases, and the junction held 5 bases outside the gene matches. Germline CDR1 reads MDHEN; CDR2 reads SYDVKM. The CDR3 here is CASSTRDRVEQFF. The CDR3 DNA is TGTGCCAGCAGTACGCGGGACAGGGTTGAGCAGTTCTTC.

The chain is built from TRBV6-4 and TRBJ2-5, with 10 bases aligning to TRBD2. The DNA end is a closer match to TRBJ2-7, so the J assignment may be wrong. Germline CDR1 is MRHNA and CDR2 is SNTAGT. The CDR3 covers 14 residues. The CDR3 sequence is CATCTSGNRDEQYF. The CDR3 region has the DNA TGTGCCACCTGCACTAGCGGGAATCGGGACGAGCAGTACTTC.

V is TRBV5-1 and J is TRBJ2-1; 8 nucleotides align to TRBD2. CDR3 length equals 16 residues. The J segment lost 8 bases and the V segment lost 3 bases, leaving 13 bases of the junction unmatched. The germline gives CDR1 SGHRS, CDR2 YFSETQ. In DNA, the CDR3 is TGCGCCAGCAGCTCAGAAACAGGACTAGCCCGCGATGAGCAGTTCTTC. As protein: CASSSETGLARDEQFF. Supplemented by reference TRBV5-1 and TRBJ2-1, the full variable domain reads KAGVTQTPRYLIKTRGQQVTLSCSPISGHRSVSWYQQTPGQGLQFLFEYFSETQRNKGNFPGRFSGRQFSNSRSEMNVSTLELGDSALYLCASSSETGLARDEQFFGPGTRLTVL.

The V call is TRBV5-6, the J call TRBJ1-2; unclear D gene. V lost 1 base and J lost 0, with 7 bases in between. There are 14 residues in the CDR3. Germline CDR1 is SGHDT and CDR2 is YYEEEE. The CDR3 DNA reads TGTGCCAGCAGCTTGAGCGGTTCTAACTATGGCTACACCTTC. Its protein is CASSLSGSNYGYTF.

CDR3 loop: CAISESGGLSIQSGANVLTF. In DNA, the CDR3 is TGTGCCATCAGTGAGTCGGGGGGACTTTCGATCCAATCTGGGGCCAACGTCCTGACTTTC. This chain links TRBV10-3 with TRBJ2-6; D is perhaps TRBD2 (6 bases). CDR1 ENHRY and CDR2 SYGVKD come from the germline V gene. V was shortened by 0 bases and J by 1 base, with 19 bases between the two germline ends. The CDR3 runs to 20 residues.

This chain's CDR3 is CASSLPSYEQYF. CDR3 in DNA: TGTGCCAGCAGCTTGCCATCCTACGAGCAGTACTTC. The gene calls are TRBV5-6 and TRBJ2-7; D is unresolved. The CDR3 loop spans 12 amino acids. CDR1 is SGHDT and CDR2 is YYEEEE in the germline V gene. The germline V and J ends were trimmed by 1 base and 1 base, with 3 bases remaining between them.

The chain joins TRBV4-1 to TRBJ2-3; 7 bases agree with TRBD1. The CDR3 runs to 14 residues. Germline CDR1 MGHRA, CDR2 YSYEKL. V lost 1 base to trimming and J lost 5 bases; unmatched junction nucleotides: 3. CDR3 sequence (DNA): TGCGCCAGCAGCCAAGTGACAGGGATAGATACGCAGTATTTT. It is translated as CASSQVTGIDTQYF.

J is TRBJ1-5 and V is TRBV28; 9 bases fit TRBD1. V lost 5 bases to trimming and J lost 4 bases; unmatched junction nucleotides: 9. CDR1 and CDR2 from the germline V gene are MDHEN and SYDVKM. The CDR3 runs 16 residues. The CDR3 sequence: CASSPRGQGDNQPQHF. For the CDR3, the DNA is TGTGCCAGCAGTCCTCGGGGACAGGGAGATAATCAGCCCCAGCATTTT.

The chain links TRBV29-1 to TRBJ2-3, with D perhaps matching TRBD2 (5 bases). The CDR3 sequence is 16 residues long. V was shortened by 6 bases and J by 0 bases, with 19 bases between the two germline ends. From germline, CDR1 is SQVTM and CDR2 ANQGSEA. The CDR3 reads CSVPPYSGSSTDTQYF. The CDR3 nucleotides read TGCAGCGTCCCCCCATACTCGGGATCGAGCACAGATACGCAGTATTTT.

The chain combines TRBV13 with TRBJ2-1; 7 bases agree with TRBD1. V was clipped by 2 bases and J by 2 bases; unmatched bases: 6. Germline CDR1 is PRHDT and CDR2 is FYEKMQ (reference sequence). This CDR3 is 16 amino acids long. The CDR3 nucleotides read TGTGCCAGCAGCTTAAGGTTCCAGGGGGCCTACAATGAGCAGTTCTTC. Protein product: CASSLRFQGAYNEQFF. Variable domain in full (rest from reference TRBV13 and TRBJ2-1): AAGVIQSPRHLIKEKRETATLKCYPIPRHDTVYWYQQGPGQDPQFLISFYEKMQSDKGSIPDRFSAQQFSDYHSELNMSSLELGDSALYFCASSLRFQGAYNEQFFGPGTRLTVL.

The rearrangement uses TRBV7-2 and TRBJ1-2; 7 nucleotides align to TRBD1. The CDR3 is 14 residues long. The J segment lost 6 bases and the V segment lost 4 bases, leaving 8 bases of the junction unmatched. CDR1 and CDR2 (germline): SGHTA, FQGNSA. CDR3 sequence reads: CASSSPGQQHGYTF. For the CDR3, the DNA is TGTGCCAGCAGCTCACCGGGACAGCAGCATGGCTACACCTTC.

The chain is built from TRBV5-4 and TRBJ2-5; D possibly corresponds to TRBD1 (6 bases). V lost 0 bases and J 1 base, leaving 10 bases between the germline ends. The CDR3 sequence is 15 residues long. Germline lookup yields CDR1 SGHNT and CDR2 YYREEE (reference sequence). The CDR3 DNA sequence: TGTGCCAGCAGCTTGGGACAGGCCGGCCAAGAGACCCAGTACTTC. It codes for CASSLGQAGQETQYF. Together with reference TRBV5-4 and TRBJ2-5, the CDR3 gives the full variable domain: ETGVTQSPTHLIKTRGQQVTLRCSSQSGHNTVSWYQQALGQGPQFIFQYYREEENGRGNFPPRFSGLQFPNYSSELNVNALELDDSALYLCASSLGQAGQETQYFGPGTRLLVL.